This T cell receptor beta chain originates from a study of a mutant IDH1 vaccine in newly diagnosed glioma. Study-level information: Males made up about 62% and females about 40% of treated patients, whose mean age was around 40 years.

Assay: immunoSEQ multiplex PCR; the TCRdb copy retains only in-frame clones and omits some. Here the sample spans about 50,000 clones, around 84% being singletons. Study outcomes and limitations: Pseudoprogression appears to have had no connection to changes in top peripheral T cell clonotypes.

The CDR3 runs to 14 residues. Per germline, CDR1 SGHAT and CDR2 FQNNGV. V gave up 6 bases and J gave up 2 bases; unmatched junction bases: 7. This clone was seen a single time. Its specificity is unknown. Time point: week 5, during vaccination. One vaccine dose held 300 ug of mutant IDH1 20-mer peptide and came with topical imiquimod. The input for sequencing was PBMCs, taken from a glioma patient whose treatment included an IDH1 peptide vaccine. This chain joins TRBV11-2 and TRBJ2-7; 7 bases are shared with TRBD1. The TCR originated in a woman aged 45 to 65 with glioma. The CDR3 here is CASRLTGNPYEQYF. The CDR3 DNA reads TGTGCCAGCAGGCTGACAGGGAACCCCTACGAGCAGTACTTC. The entire variable domain, with the rest obtained from reference TRBV11-2 and TRBJ2-7, is as follows: EAGVAQSPRYKIIEKRQSVAFWCNPISGHATLYWYQQILGQGPKLLIQFQNNGVVDDSQLPKDRFSAERLKGVDSTLKIQPAKLEDSAVYLCASRLTGNPYEQYFGPGTRLTVT.